The T cell receptor (beta chain) described here comes from a study of Tregs in tolerant kidney transplant recipients. General observations from the study: Tregs expanded with activated donor B cells seemed most donor-specific.

Profiled with immunoSEQ multiplex PCR; TCRdb holds only in-frame clones, not every one. In the table there are about 77,000 clones, roughly 98% of which are singletons. Germline CDR1 is LNHDA and CDR2 is SQIVND (reference sequence). The V and J ends lost 5 bases and 6 bases, in that order; junction bases with no gene match: 0. This CDR3 spans 13 amino acids. This clone has a single count. The antigen remains undetermined. This specimen was CD4+ T cells from blood, taken before the transplant. This chain uses TRBV19 with TRBJ2-3; TRBD2 matches at 12 bases. The clonotype comes from a human donor who received a combined kidney and bone marrow transplant. CDR3 coding DNA: TGTGCCAGTAGTCTAGCGGGAGGGGATACGCAGTATTTT. Residues: CASSLAGGDTQYF.